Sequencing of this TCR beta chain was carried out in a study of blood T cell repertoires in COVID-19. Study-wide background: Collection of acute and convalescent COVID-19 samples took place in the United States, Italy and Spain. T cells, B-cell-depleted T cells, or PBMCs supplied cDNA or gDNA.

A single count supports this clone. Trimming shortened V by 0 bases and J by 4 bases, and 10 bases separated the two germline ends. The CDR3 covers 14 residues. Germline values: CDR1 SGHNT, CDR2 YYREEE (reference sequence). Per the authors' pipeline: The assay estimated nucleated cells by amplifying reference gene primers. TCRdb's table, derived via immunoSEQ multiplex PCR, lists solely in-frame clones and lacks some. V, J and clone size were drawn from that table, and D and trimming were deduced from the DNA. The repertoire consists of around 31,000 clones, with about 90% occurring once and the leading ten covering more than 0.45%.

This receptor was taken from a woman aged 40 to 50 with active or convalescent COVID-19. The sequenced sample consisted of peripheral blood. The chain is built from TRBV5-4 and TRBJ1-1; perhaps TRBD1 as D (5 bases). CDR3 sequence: CASSLEGFSTEAFF. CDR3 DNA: TGTGCCAGCAGCTTGGAGGGGTTCAGCACTGAAGCTTTCTTT. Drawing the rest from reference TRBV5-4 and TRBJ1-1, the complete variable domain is ETGVTQSPTHLIKTRGQQVTLRCSSQSGHNTVSWYQQALGQGPQFIFQYYREEENGRGNFPPRFSGLQFPNYSSELNVNALELDDSALYLCASSLEGFSTEAFFGQGTRLTVV.